The present T cell receptor (beta chain) was sequenced within a study of T cell therapy after organ transplantation (dated by TCRdb to 2018 to 2020). Broadly, across the study: The therapy products consisted of autologous CMV-specific T cells grown in vitro for 2 to 3 weeks using a peptide pool of 30 HLA class I and II CMV epitopes. Short-term post-therapy blood samples were collected 4 to 8 weeks after completion of therapy. Up to 6 T cell doses were administered to patients every 2 weeks, and patients were monitored for 25 to 35 weeks after therapy was completed. Of the approximately 10 patients, eight were classified as clinical responders and two were classified as nonresponders. Long-term post-therapy samples were available for only 8 of the 10 patients. Across 2 to 6 intravenous infusions, patients got a median of 1.92 x 10^8 CMV-specific T cells. This study was a follow-up analysis of the TRBV repertoire from an open-label phase I trial that tested autologous CMV-specific adoptive T cell therapy in people who had received solid-organ transplants. Results the study describes overall, beyond this receptor: Before therapy, nonresponders had marked clonal expansions, and after therapy the repertoires of nonresponders changed only minimally. Few detected expansions in nonresponders may reflect reduced sample coverage from poor CD8+ T cell yield. The small cohort prevented assessing confounders such as concurrent antirejection and antiviral medications. Both transferred clonotypes and endogenous clonotypes not detected in the therapy products appeared to be included in post-therapy reconstitution. Fold change in CD8 clonality after therapy was inversely correlated with pretherapy clonality, suggesting that less biased repertoires were more receptive to remodeling.

Notes on this clone: Its antigen is currently not known. Per-base qualities were not stored, and no clone one base away is much larger.

This specimen's time point label, interpreted: 4-8 weeks after completion of therapy. The patients had received solid-organ transplants and had cytomegalovirus that was drug-resistant/recurrent. Roughly 9 people from the trial were chosen for repertoire analysis because post-therapy peripheral blood mononuclear cells were available from them. Viable CD3+CD8+CD4- lymphocytes were isolated from PBMCs by sorting on a BD FACSAria III. Genomic DNA was extracted from sorted cells with the Qiagen DNeasy Kit. Using the immunoSEQ two-step, bias-controlled multiplex PCR assay, TRB CDR3 regions were amplified from genomic DNA. Sequencing of CDR3 libraries was carried out on an Illumina NextSeq 500. In the original analysis: The immunoSEQ Analyzer platform handled the initial alignment and bioinformatics, which included bias normalization against synthetic CDR3 analogs. Annotation of V, D and J genes was based on the definitions in the IMGT database. VDJtools version 1.1.10 and the R package tcR version 2.2.1.11 were used with default settings for further TRBV analyses. GLIPH analysis was performed with version 1.0 using default settings. In CDR3 sequences with at least 5 reads, significant changes in clonotype frequency were tested by a 2-sided binomial test with Benjamini-Hochberg correction (alpha = 0.01). TCRdb mirrors the immuneACCESS table, restricted to in-frame sequences. Some clones are absent from its copies; in checked studies, under half trace to an unresolved V gene, and the reason for the others is unknown. V, J and clone size derive from that table, while D and trimming were established from the DNA sequence. The sample table lists approximately 5,600 clones, 65% to 75% of them with a count of one. In total, the top ten clones hold roughly 31% of the sample.

Trimming removed 4 bases from V and 4 bases from J; the gene matches leave 6 bases unexplained. Its CDR3 holds 16 amino acids, cysteine through phenylalanine. This entry keeps only the CDR3 DNA: 48 bases, framed from base 1. The germline V gene sets CDR1 to SGHDN and CDR2 to FVKESK. The clonotype originates from a human patient who had received a solid organ transplant and had CMV disease. Post transplant, some T cells may arise from the graft donor. Sequencing was performed on CD8+ T cells from blood, taken after autologous CMV-specific T cell therapy. The chain joins TRBV14 to TRBJ2-1; 11 junctional bases match TRBD2. The DNA is as follows: TGTGCCAGCAGCCGAATAGGGACTAGCGGATACAATGAGCAGTTCTTC. Translated, this is CASSRIGTSGYNEQFF.